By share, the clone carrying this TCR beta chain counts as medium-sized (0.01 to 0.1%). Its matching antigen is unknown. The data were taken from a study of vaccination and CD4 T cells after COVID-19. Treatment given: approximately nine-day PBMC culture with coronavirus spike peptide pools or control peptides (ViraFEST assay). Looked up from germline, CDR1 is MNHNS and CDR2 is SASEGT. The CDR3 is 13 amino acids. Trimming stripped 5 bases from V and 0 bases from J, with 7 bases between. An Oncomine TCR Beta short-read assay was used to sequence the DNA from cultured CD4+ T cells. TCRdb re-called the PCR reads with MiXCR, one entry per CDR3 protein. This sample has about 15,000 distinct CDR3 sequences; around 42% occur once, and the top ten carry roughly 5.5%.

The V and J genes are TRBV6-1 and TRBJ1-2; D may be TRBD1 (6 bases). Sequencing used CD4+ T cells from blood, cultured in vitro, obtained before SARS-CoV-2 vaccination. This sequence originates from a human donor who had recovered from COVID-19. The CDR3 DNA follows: TGTGCCAGCAGTAGGGGGGCTAACTATGGCTACACCTTC. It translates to CASSRGANYGYTF.